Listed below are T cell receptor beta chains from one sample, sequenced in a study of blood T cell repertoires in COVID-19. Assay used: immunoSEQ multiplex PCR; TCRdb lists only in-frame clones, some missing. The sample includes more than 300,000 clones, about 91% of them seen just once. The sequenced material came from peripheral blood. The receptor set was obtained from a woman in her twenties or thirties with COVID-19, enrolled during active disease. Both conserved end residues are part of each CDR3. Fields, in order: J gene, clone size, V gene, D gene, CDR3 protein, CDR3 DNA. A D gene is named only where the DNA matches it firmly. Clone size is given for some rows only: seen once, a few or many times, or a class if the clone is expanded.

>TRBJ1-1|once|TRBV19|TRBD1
CASTLSGTGSSAFF
TGTGCCAGTACCTTATCCGGGACAGGCTCTTCAGCTTTCTTT
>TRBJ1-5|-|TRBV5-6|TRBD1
CASSLGTGASNQPQHF
TGTGCCAGCAGCTTGGGGACAGGGGCTAGCAATCAGCCCCAGCATTTT
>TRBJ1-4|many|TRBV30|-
CAGYGGTNEKLFF
TGTGCCGGATATGGGGGGACTAATGAAAAACTGTTTTTT
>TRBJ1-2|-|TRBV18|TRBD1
CASSPGDRGPAIYGYTF
TGTGCCAGCTCACCCGGAGACAGGGGGCCCGCGATCTATGGCTACACCTTC
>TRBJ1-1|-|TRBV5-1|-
CASSRTDTEAFF
TGCGCCAGCAGCAGGACAGACACTGAAGCTTTCTTT
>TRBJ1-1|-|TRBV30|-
CAWSTRTLEAFF
TGTGCCTGGAGTACCCGGACACTTGAAGCTTTCTTT
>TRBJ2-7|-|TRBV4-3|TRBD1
CASSQFKGAGAYEQYF
TGCGCCAGCAGCCAATTTAAGGGGGCAGGGGCCTACGAGCAGTACTTC
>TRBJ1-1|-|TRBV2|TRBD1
CASSGQGINTEAFF
TGTGCCAGCAGTGGACAGGGGATAAACACTGAAGCTTTCTTT
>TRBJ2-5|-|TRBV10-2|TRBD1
CASSSPGQGQETQYF
TGCGCCAGCAGCAGCCCGGGACAGGGTCAAGAGACCCAGTACTTC
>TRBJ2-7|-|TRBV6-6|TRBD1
CASSYDRGRYEQYF
TGTGCCAGCAGTTACGACAGGGGACGGTACGAGCAGTACTTC
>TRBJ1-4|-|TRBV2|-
CASSEKTSGFGNEKLFF
TGTGCCAGCAGTGAAAAGACTTCGGGGTTCGGTAATGAAAAACTGTTTTTT
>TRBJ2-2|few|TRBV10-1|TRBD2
CASPTSGGTPNTGELFF
TGCGCCAGCCCTACTAGCGGGGGGACCCCGAACACCGGGGAGCTGTTTTTT
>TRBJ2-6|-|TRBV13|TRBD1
CARRRGQGGAGANVLTF
TGTGCCCGCCGCCGGGGACAGGGGGGGGCTGGGGCCAACGTCCTGACTTTC
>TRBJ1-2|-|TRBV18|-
CASSSFRGFDYGYTF
TGTGCCAGCTCGTCCTTCAGGGGTTTTGACTATGGCTACACCTTC
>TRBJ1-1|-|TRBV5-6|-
CASSWGSRGESATEAFF
TGTGCCAGCAGCTGGGGGAGCCGGGGGGAGAGTGCGACTGAAGCTTTCTTT
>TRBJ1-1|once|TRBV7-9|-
CASRDQGFGNTEAFF
TGTGCCAGCAGGGATCAGGGGTTTGGGAACACTGAAGCTTTCTTT
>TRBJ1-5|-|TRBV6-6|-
CASSAGKHSNQPQHF
TGTGCCAGCAGCGCGGGTAAACATAGCAATCAGCCCCAGCATTTT
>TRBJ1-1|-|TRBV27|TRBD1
CASSMGTANTEAFF
TGTGCCAGCAGTATGGGGACAGCGAACACTGAAGCTTTCTTT
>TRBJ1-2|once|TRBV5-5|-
CASSLAGRDYGYTF
TGTGCCAGCAGCTTGGCGGGCAGGGACTATGGCTACACCTTC
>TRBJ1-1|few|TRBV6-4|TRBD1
CASSDTDRGPLEAFF
TGTGCCAGCAGTGACACGGACAGGGGTCCTCTGGAAGCTTTCTTT
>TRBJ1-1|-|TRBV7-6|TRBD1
CASSPNRGRGTEAFF
TGTGCCAGCAGCCCTAACAGGGGGCGAGGGACTGAAGCTTTCTTT
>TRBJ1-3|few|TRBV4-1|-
CASSQDARGTIYF
TGCGCCAGCAGCCAAGACGCAAGGGGGACCATATATTTT
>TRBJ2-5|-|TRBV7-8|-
CASSLGSVYF
TGTGCCAGCAGCTTAGGAAGCGTCTACTTC
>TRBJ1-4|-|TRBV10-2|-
CASSESTGFEFREKLFF
TGCGCCAGCAGTGAGTCTACGGGGTTTGAGTTTCGTGAAAAACTGTTTTTT
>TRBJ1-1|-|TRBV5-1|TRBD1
CASSLAPGQAIIEAFF
TGCGCCAGCAGCTTGGCCCCGGGACAGGCTATCATCGAAGCTTTCTTT
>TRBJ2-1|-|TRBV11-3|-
CASSHGGQGVSEQFF
TGTGCCAGCAGCCATGGGGGGCAGGGGGTTAGTGAGCAGTTCTTC
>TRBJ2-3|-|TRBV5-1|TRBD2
CASSLEASGGGTDTQYF
TGCGCCAGCAGCTTGGAGGCTAGCGGGGGGGGCACAGATACGCAGTATTTT
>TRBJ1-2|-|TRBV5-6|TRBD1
CASSLTGGNYGYTF
TGTGCCAGCAGCTTGACAGGGGGTAACTATGGCTACACCTTC
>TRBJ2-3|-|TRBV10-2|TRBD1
CASSSRTGPFTDTQYF
TGCGCCAGCAGTTCCCGGACAGGGCCCTTCACAGATACGCAGTATTTT
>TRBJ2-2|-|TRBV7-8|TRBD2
CASSLEGLATGELFF
TGTGCCAGCAGCTTGGAGGGACTAGCGACCGGGGAGCTGTTTTTT
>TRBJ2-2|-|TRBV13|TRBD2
CASRSGANTGELFF
TGTGCCAGCAGGAGCGGGGCGAACACCGGGGAGCTGTTTTTT
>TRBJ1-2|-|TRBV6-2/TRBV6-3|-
CASSSRTAPYGYTF
TGTGCCAGCAGTTCTAGGACAGCGCCCTATGGCTACACCTTC
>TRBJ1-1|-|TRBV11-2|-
CASSLVGRPAEAFF
TGTGCCAGCAGCTTAGTAGGCAGGCCCGCTGAAGCTTTCTTT
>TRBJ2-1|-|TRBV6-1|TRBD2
CASSGIWGGTYNEQFF
TGTGCCAGCAGTGGAATTTGGGGGGGGACCTACAATGAGCAGTTCTTC
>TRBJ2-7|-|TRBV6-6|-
CASRTGPGGSYEQYF
TGTGCCAGCAGGACAGGCCCAGGAGGCTCCTACGAGCAGTACTTC
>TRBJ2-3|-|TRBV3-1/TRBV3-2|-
CASSQVLAADTQYF
TGTGCCAGCAGCCAAGTTCTAGCCGCAGATACGCAGTATTTT
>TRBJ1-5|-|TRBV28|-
CASSLQAGVGNQPQHF
TGTGCCAGCAGTCTTCAGGCAGGGGTAGGAAATCAGCCCCAGCATTTT
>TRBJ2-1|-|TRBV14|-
CATRKLTPHEQFF
TGTGCCACCCGAAAACTAACCCCCCATGAGCAGTTCTTC
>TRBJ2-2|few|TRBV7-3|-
CASSESPPRTGELFF
TGTGCCAGCAGCGAATCTCCTCCTAGAACCGGGGAGCTGTTTTTT
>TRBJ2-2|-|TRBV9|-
CASSDSLARELFF
TGTGCCAGCAGCGACTCTCTAGCCCGGGAGCTGTTTTTT
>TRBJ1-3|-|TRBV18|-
CASSPGQAGNTIYF
TGTGCCAGCTCACCGGGACAAGCGGGAAACACCATATATTTT
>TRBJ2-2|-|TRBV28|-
CASSLSPTTNTGELFF
TGTGCCAGCAGTTTGAGTCCAACTACGAACACCGGGGAGCTGTTTTTT
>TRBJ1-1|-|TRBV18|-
CASSPRAETEAFF
TGTGCCAGCTCACCCAGGGCAGAGACTGAAGCTTTCTTT
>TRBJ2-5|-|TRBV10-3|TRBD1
CAISDSSGGIRETQYF
TGTGCCATCAGTGATTCCTCAGGGGGCATTCGGGAGACCCAGTACTTC
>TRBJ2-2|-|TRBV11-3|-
CASSLGFGFLGRNTGELFF
TGTGCCAGCAGCTTAGGGTTCGGATTTTTGGGCAGAAACACCGGGGAGCTGTTTTTT
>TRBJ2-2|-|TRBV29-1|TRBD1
CSVWTGHNTGELFF
TGCAGCGTCTGGACAGGTCATAACACCGGGGAGCTGTTTTTT
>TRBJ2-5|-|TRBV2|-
CASRVEYQETQYF
TGTGCCAGCAGAGTAGAATACCAAGAGACCCAGTACTTC
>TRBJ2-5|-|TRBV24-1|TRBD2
CATSERGGRIRETQYF
TGTGCCACCAGTGAGCGCGGGGGGCGGATTCGGGAGACCCAGTACTTC
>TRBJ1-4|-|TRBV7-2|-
CASSLSQGGNEKLFF
TGTGCCAGCAGCTTATCGCAGGGTGGGAATGAAAAACTGTTTTTT
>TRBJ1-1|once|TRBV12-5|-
CASGFQGYLGPEAFF
TGTGCTAGTGGTTTCCAAGGGTATTTGGGGCCTGAAGCTTTCTTT
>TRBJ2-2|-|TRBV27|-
CASRQKGGELFF
TGTGCCAGCCGACAGAAGGGCGGGGAGCTGTTTTTT
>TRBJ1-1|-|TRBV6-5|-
CASLSQVNTEAFF
TGTGCCAGCTTATCGCAGGTGAACACTGAAGCTTTCTTT
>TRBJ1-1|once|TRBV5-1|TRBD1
CASSDGDRGTEAFF
TGCGCCAGCAGCGACGGGGACAGGGGCACTGAAGCTTTCTTT
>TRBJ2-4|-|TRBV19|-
CASSYPSVSIQYF
TGTGCCAGTAGTTACCCTAGCGTGAGCATTCAGTACTTC
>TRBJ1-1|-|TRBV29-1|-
CSVPWAGESRAFF
TGCAGCGTTCCGTGGGCAGGGGAGTCTCGAGCTTTCTTT
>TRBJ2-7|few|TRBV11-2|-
CASSLSGPSYEQYF
TGTGCCAGCAGCTTATCCGGTCCGAGCTACGAGCAGTACTTC
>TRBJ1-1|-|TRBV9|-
CASSPYGQPNTEAFF
TGTGCCAGCAGCCCATATGGACAGCCTAACACTGAAGCTTTCTTT